This TCR beta chain was profiled in a study of technical replicates of blood from a few donors. V shed 0 bases and J shed 0 bases, with 23 bases lying between them. The CDR3 is 20 amino acids. Looked up from germline, CDR1 is LNHNV and CDR2 is YYDKDF (reference sequence). Repertoires were generated with immunoSEQ multiplex PCR, while TCRdb's copy carries only in-frame clones and drops some. The sample lists fewer than 85,000 clones; around nine tenths were seen once. The chain joins TRBV15 to TRBJ1-2; possible D gene TRBD1, 5 bases. Sequencing used T cells isolated from PBMCs. The TCR comes from a human donor in good health. The CDR3 DNA is TGTGCCACCAGCAGAGATCTTCTAGGGGCAGGCCTCGACCCTAACTATGGCTACACCTTC. Its protein product is CATSRDLLGAGLDPNYGYTF. Full variable domain (rest looked up from reference TRBV15 and TRBJ1-2): DAMVIQNPRYQVTQFGKPVTLSCSQTLNHNVMYWYQQKSSQAPKLLFHYYDKDFNNEADTPDNFQSRRPNTSFCFLDIRSPGLGDTAMYLCATSRDLLGAGLDPNYGYTFGSGTRLTVV.